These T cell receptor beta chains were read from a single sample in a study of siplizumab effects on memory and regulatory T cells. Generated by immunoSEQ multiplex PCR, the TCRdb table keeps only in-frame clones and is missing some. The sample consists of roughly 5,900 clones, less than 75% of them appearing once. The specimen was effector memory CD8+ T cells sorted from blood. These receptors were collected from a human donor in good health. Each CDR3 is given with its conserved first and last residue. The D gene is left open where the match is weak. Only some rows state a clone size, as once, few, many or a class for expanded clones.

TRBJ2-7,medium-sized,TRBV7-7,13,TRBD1,CASSFNTGDEQYF,TGTGCCAGCAGCTTTAATACAGGGGACGAGCAGTACTTC
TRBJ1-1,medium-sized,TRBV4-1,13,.,CASSLTSGGEAFF,TGCGCCAGCAGCCTAACGTCGGGGGGGGAGGCTTTCTTT
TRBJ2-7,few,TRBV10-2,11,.,CATGPSYEQYF,TGCGCCACAGGGCCGTCCTACGAGCAGTACTTC
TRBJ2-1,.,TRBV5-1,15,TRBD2,CASSLDGGAYNEQFF,TGCGCCAGCAGCTTGGACGGGGGGGCCTACAATGAGCAGTTCTTC
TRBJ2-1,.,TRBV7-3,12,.,CASSLSGDEQFF,TGTGCCAGCAGCTTAAGCGGGGATGAGCAGTTCTTC
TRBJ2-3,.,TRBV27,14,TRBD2,CASSLGLGPDTQYF,TGTGCCAGCAGCCTAGGACTAGGCCCAGATACGCAGTATTTT
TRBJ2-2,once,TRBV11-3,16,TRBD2,CASSPGTSGSTGELFF,TGTGCCAGCAGCCCGGGGACTAGCGGGAGCACCGGGGAGCTGTTTTTT
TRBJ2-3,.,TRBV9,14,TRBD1,CASSAGQGPDTQYF,TGTGCCAGCAGTGCCGGACAGGGTCCAGATACGCAGTATTTT
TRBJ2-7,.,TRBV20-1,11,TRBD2,CSARWGGEQYF,TGCAGTGCTAGGTGGGGGGGCGAGCAGTACTTC
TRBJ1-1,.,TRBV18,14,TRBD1,CASAEQGTGTEAFF,TGTGCCAGCGCAGAACAGGGGACGGGCACTGAAGCTTTCTTT
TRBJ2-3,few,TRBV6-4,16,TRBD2,CASSDSASGGTDTQYF,TGTGCCAGCAGTGACTCAGCTAGCGGGGGCACAGATACGCAGTATTTT
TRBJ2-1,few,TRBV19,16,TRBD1,CASNSRMGTGGNEQFF,TGTGCCAGTAACAGCCGTATGGGCACAGGGGGGAATGAGCAGTTCTTC
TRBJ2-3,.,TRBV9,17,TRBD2,CASSVGGGGGALDTQYF,TGTGCCAGCAGCGTAGGAGGAGGCGGGGGGGCCCTAGATACGCAGTATTTT
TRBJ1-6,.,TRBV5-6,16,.,CASSLEQGQGHSPLHF,TGTGCCAGCAGCTTGGAACAGGGTCAGGGCCATTCACCCCTCCACTTT
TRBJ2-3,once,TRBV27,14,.,CASSLTSPTDTQYF,TGTGCCAGCAGTTTGACTAGTCCCACAGATACGCAGTATTTT
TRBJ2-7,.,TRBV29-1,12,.,CSGGETSYEQYF,TGCAGCGGGGGGGAGACCTCCTACGAGCAGTACTTC
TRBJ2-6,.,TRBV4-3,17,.,CASSQVGSPSGANVLTF,TGCGCCAGCAGCCAAGTGGGGTCCCCCTCTGGGGCCAACGTCCTGACTTTC
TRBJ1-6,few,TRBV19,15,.,CASSIGGTYNSPLHF,TGTGCCAGTAGTATAGGAGGGACCTATAATTCACCCCTCCACTTT
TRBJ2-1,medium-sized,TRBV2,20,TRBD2,CASSQLAGGDQASSYNEQFF,TGTGCCAGCAGTCAACTAGCGGGGGGGGACCAAGCCAGCTCCTACAATGAGCAGTTCTTC
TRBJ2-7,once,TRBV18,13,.,CASSPGARGEQYF,TGTGCCAGCTCACCAGGCGCCCGCGGCGAGCAGTACTTC
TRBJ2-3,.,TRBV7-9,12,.,CASSYIGDTQYF,TGTGCCAGCAGCTACATTGGAGATACGCAGTATTTT
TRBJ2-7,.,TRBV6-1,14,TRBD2,CASSEAPGLSEQYF,TGTGCCAGCAGTGAAGCCCCGGGACTAAGCGAGCAGTACTTC
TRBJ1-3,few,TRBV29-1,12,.,CSVDGSGNTIYF,TGCAGCGTTGACGGCTCTGGAAACACCATATATTTT
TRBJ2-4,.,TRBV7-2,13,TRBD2,CASVAGTKNIQYF,TGTGCCAGCGTAGCGGGGACCAAAAACATTCAGTACTTC
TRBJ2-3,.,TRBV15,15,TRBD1,CATSRQDRATDTQYF,TGTGCCACCAGCCGTCAGGACAGGGCGACAGATACGCAGTATTTT
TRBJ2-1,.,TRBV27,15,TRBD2,CASGRTSGAYNEQFF,TGTGCCAGCGGGCGGACTAGCGGGGCTTACAATGAGCAGTTCTTC
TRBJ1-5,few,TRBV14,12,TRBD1,CASSPGGKPQHF,TGTGCCAGCAGCCCAGGGGGTAAGCCCCAGCATTTT
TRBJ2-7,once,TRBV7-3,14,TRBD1,CASSPHQGAGEQYF,TGTGCCAGCAGCCCTCACCAGGGGGCGGGAGAGCAGTACTTC
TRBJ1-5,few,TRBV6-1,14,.,CASTEGEPYQPQHF,TGTGCCAGCACCGAAGGGGAGCCTTATCAGCCCCAGCATTTT
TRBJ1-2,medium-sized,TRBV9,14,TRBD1,CASSDDRGPNGYTF,TGTGCCAGCAGCGATGACAGGGGGCCCAATGGCTACACCTTC
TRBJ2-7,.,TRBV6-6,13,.,CASSYSGAYEQYF,TGTGCCAGCAGTTACTCAGGGGCCTACGAGCAGTACTTC
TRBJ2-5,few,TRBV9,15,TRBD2,CASSVTTSVGETQYF,TGTGCCAGCAGCGTCACGACTAGCGTGGGGGAGACCCAGTACTTC
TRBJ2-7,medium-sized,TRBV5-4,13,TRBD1,CASGDRSSYEQYF,TGTGCCAGCGGGGACAGGAGCTCCTACGAGCAGTACTTC
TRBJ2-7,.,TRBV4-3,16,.,CASSHSSSGEAYEQYF,TGCGCCAGCAGCCATTCTAGTTCCGGGGAGGCCTACGAGCAGTACTTC
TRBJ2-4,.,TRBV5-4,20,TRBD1,CASSWNYRDRGLRSKNIQYF,TGTGCCAGCAGCTGGAACTACCGGGACAGGGGTCTGAGGTCCAAAAACATTCAGTACTTC
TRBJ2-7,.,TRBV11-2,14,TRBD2,CASSLGGGGHEQYF,TGTGCCAGCAGCTTAGGGGGGGGAGGCCACGAGCAGTACTTC
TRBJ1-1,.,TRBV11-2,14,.,CASSLASTNTEAFF,TGTGCCAGCAGCTTAGCCAGCACTAACACTGAAGCTTTCTTT
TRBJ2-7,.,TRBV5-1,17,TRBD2,CASSLGLAGVLSYEQYF,TGCGCCAGCAGCCTGGGACTAGCGGGGGTGCTGTCCTACGAGCAGTACTTC
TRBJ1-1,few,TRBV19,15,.,CASVDNTALGTEAFF,TGTGCCAGCGTGGACAACACGGCTCTCGGCACTGAAGCTTTCTTT
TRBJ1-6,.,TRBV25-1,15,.,CASVASTGWGSPLHF,TGTGCCAGCGTCGCCAGCACAGGGTGGGGTTCACCCCTCCACTTT
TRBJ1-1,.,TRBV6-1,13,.,CASSDRENTEAFF,TGTGCCAGCAGTGACAGGGAGAACACTGAAGCTTTCTTT
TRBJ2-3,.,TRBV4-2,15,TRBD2,CASSHQRGGTDTQYF,TGTGCCAGCAGCCACCAGCGGGGTGGCACAGATACGCAGTATTTT
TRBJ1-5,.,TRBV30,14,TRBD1,CAWSVGQGAKPQHF,TGTGCCTGGAGTGTTGGGCAGGGGGCGAAGCCCCAGCATTTT
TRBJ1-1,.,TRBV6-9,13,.,CASSYSNFGEAFF,TGTGCCAGCAGTTACTCGAATTTTGGTGAAGCTTTCTTT
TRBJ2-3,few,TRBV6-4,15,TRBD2,CASSVLAGDADTQYF,TGTGCCAGCAGCGTACTAGCGGGGGACGCAGATACGCAGTATTTT
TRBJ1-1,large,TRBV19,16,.,CASSIPYIDGNTEAFF,TGTGCCAGTAGTATCCCATATATTGACGGGAACACTGAAGCTTTCTTT
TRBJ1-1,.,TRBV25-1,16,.,CASSGFEGEGETEAFF,TGTGCCAGCAGTGGGTTTGAGGGAGAAGGGGAGACTGAAGCTTTCTTT
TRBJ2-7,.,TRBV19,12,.,CASTDGSYEQYF,TGTGCCAGTACTGACGGCTCCTACGAGCAGTACTTC
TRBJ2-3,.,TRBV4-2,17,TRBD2,CASSQALSGGGTDTQYF,TGTGCCAGCAGCCAAGCCCTTAGCGGGGGGGGCACAGATACGCAGTATTTT
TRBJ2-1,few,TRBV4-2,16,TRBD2,CASSQDSGGVYNEQFF,TGTGCCAGCAGCCAAGACTCGGGGGGAGTTTACAATGAGCAGTTCTTC